What follows are 8 T cell receptor beta chains derived from one specimen sequenced in a study of blood T cell repertoires in COVID-19. The method was immunoSEQ multiplex PCR; TCRdb's version includes in-frame clones alone and lacks a portion of them. Of around 300,000 clones listed, about nine tenths are singletons. The sequenced sample was PBMCs or T cells enriched from blood (not recorded which). These TCRs come from a woman between 50 and 59 years old who had recovered from COVID-19.

The chain uses TRBV27 and TRBJ2-5, with a weak D call TRBD1 (6 bases). Looked up from germline, CDR1 is MNHEY and CDR2 is SMNVEV (reference sequence). This CDR3 spans 13 amino acids. The V gene lost 6 bases and the J gene lost 2 bases, with 10 bases spanning the gap. CDR3 residues: CASSPTGQETQYF. The CDR3 nucleotides are TGTGCCAGCAGCCCGACAGGACAAGAGACCCAGTACTTC.

This clone was detected only once. CDR3 coding DNA: TGTGCCAGCAGTACCGGGGGACTAGCGGGAGGGCGGGAGCAGTTCTTC. Translated, it gives CASSTGGLAGGREQFF. The J gene is TRBJ2-1, the V gene TRBV28, with TRBD2 matching 16 bases. This CDR3 spans 16 amino acids. The germline gives CDR1 MDHEN, CDR2 SYDVKM. The J segment lost 10 bases and the V segment lost 5 bases, leaving 8 bases of the junction unmatched.

This clone was picked up one time. The chain links TRBV6-6 to TRBJ2-2; 8 bases match TRBD1. Germline lookup yields CDR1 MNHNY and CDR2 SVGAGI (reference sequence). The V gene end was trimmed by 4 bases and the J gene end by 5 bases; junction bases not matched to a gene: 6. The CDR3 is 15 residues long. The CDR3 DNA follows: TGTGCCAGCAGTTCGACGCAGGGGGCGACCGGGGAGCTGTTTTTT. Residues: CASSSTQGATGELFF.

The count of this clone is one. CDR3 in DNA: TGTGCCAGCTCACCCAACCGGCCCGGAGACACCATATATTTT. It codes for CASSPNRPGDTIYF. V is TRBV18 and J is TRBJ1-3; D is uncertain. CDR1 KGHSH and CDR2 LQKENI come from the germline V gene. The V end was cut by 3 bases, the J end by 8 bases, with 14 bases between. The CDR3 contains 14 residues.

This chain uses TRBV14 with TRBJ2-7, with a tentative D call TRBD2 (7 bases). The CDR3 consists of 14 residues. Trimming shortened V by 4 bases and J by 1 base, and 11 bases separated the two germline ends. Germline CDR1 and CDR2: SGHDN and FVKESK. CDR3 sequence reads: CASSPRGASYEQYF. The CDR3 DNA sequence: TGTGCCAGCAGCCCTCGGGGGGCTTCCTACGAGCAGTACTTC.

The chain has TRBV28 and TRBJ1-1, with TRBD1 matching 7 bases. V dropped 8 bases and J dropped 5; count of bases not matched to a gene: 14. Germline V gene lookup returns CDR1 MDHEN and CDR2 SYDVKM. This CDR3 spans 15 amino acids. The CDR3 here is CASHSIRTGRTEAFF. The CDR3 DNA follows: TGTGCCAGCCACTCAATAAGGACAGGTCGTACTGAAGCTTTCTTT.

This rearrangement joins TRBV14 to TRBJ1-2, with D possibly TRBD1 on 6 matching bases. The CDR3 contains 13 residues. Germline assignment: CDR1 SGHDN and CDR2 FVKESK. Trimming removed 1 base at V and 14 bases at J, with 17 bases between. CDR3 amino acids: CASSQVEYYRETF. The CDR3 DNA sequence: TGTGCCAGCAGCCAAGTCGAATACTACAGGGAAACCTTC.

This chain links TRBV5-4 with TRBJ2-1; 9 nucleotides agree with TRBD2. The CDR3 has 14 amino acids. Trimming removed 7 bases from V and 3 bases from J; junction bases left unmatched: 5. CDR1 and CDR2 (germline): SGHNT, YYREEE (reference sequence). DNA for the CDR3: TGTGCCAGCGGAGCGGGAGGCAACTACAATGAGCAGTTCTTC. Translating it yields CASGAGGNYNEQFF.